This TCR beta chain came from a study of blood T cell repertoires in COVID-19. Overall study context: The study drew acute and convalescent COVID-19 samples from the United States, Italy and Spain. T cells, B-cell-depleted T cells, or PBMCs provided the cDNA or gDNA that served as material.

Per the study methods: Amplified reference gene primers provided the basis for estimating nucleated cell counts. TCRdb keeps only in-frame clones here, not all; method: immunoSEQ multiplex PCR. That table furnishes V, J and clone size, whereas the DNA furnished D and trimming. The sample lists some 220,000 clones, 80% occurring once. The germline gives CDR1 SNHLY, CDR2 FYNNEI. The CDR3 totals 15 residues. The ends were cut back, 7 bases at V and 4 bases at J, with 17 bases in the middle. The clonotype comes from an older woman with acute or convalescent COVID-19. Sequencing was performed on peripheral blood. The gene calls are TRBV2 and TRBJ2-1, with a tentative D call TRBD1 (6 bases). The DNA of the CDR3 is TGTGCCAGCACCACAGGGCCCGGGGTGTACAATGAGCAGTTCTTC. It is translated as CASTTGPGVYNEQFF.